The source of this T cell receptor (beta chain) is a study of T cells after somatic rescue of genetic block. Sequenced by immunoSEQ multiplex PCR; TCRdb stores in-frame clones only, minus some. Found here are some 74,000 clones, roughly 90% of them singletons; the top ten hold around 2.8%. CDR3 size: 16 residues. Between the trimmed V and J ends, which lost 2 bases and 3 bases, there was a span of 11 bases. The V gene's germline CDR1 is KGHSH and CDR2 LQKENI. The V and J genes are TRBV18 and TRBJ1-6; TRBD1 is a possible D gene (6 bases). The sample was peripheral blood mononuclear cells (PBMCs). This TCR was recovered from a man in his thirties or forties. CDR3 bases: TGTGCCAGCTCACCAAGGACAGTGAACTATAATTCACCCCTCCACTTT. This translates into CASSPRTVNYNSPLHF.